This T cell receptor (beta chain) was documented in a study of somatic mutations in cytotoxic T cells in rheumatoid arthritis. Here immunoSEQ multiplex PCR was the method, and the copy in TCRdb shows in-frame clones only, minus some. The profile covers more than 15,000 clones, with 65% to 70% appearing a single time and roughly 18% taken by the ten largest. This clone was detected only once. Germline V gene lookup returns CDR1 SGHVS and CDR2 FNYEAQ. The CDR3 runs to 15 residues. Trimming pared 5 bases from V and 1 base from J, leaving 9 bases between. V usage is TRBV7-6 and J usage is TRBJ2-6; D remains unclear. Sequences were obtained from CD8+ T cells sorted from blood. This receptor was identified in an adult with rheumatoid arthritis. As DNA, the CDR3 is TGTGCCAGCAGCCCAGCCTTGTCTGGGGCCAACGTCCTGACTTTC. It yields the protein CASSPALSGANVLTF.